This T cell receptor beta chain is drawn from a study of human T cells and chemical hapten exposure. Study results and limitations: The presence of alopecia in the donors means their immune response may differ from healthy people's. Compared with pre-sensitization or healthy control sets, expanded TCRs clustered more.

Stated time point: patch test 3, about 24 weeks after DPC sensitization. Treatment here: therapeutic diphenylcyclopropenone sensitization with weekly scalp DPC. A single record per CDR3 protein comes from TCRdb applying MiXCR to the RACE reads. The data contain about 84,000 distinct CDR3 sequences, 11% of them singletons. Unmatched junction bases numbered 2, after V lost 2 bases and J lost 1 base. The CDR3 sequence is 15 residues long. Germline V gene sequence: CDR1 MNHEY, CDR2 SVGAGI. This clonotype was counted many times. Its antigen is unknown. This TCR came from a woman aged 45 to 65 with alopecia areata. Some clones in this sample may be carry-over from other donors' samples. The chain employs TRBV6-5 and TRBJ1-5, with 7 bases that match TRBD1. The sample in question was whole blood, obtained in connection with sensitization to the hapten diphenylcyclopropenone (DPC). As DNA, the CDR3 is TGTGCCAGCAGTTACCGGGGACAGAGCAATCAGCCCCAGCATTTT. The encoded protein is CASSYRGQSNQPQHF.